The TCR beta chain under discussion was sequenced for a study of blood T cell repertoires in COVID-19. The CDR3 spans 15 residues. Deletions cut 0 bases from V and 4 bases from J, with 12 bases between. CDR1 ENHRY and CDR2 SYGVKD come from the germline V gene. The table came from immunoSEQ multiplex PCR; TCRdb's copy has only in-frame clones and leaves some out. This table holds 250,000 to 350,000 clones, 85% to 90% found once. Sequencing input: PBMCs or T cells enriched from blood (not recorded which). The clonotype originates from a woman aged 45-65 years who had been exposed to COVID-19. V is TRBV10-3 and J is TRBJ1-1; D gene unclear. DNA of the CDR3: TGTGCCATCAGTGAGTCGCCAGGTAAATCCACTGAAGCTTTCTTT. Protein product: CAISESPGKSTEAFF.